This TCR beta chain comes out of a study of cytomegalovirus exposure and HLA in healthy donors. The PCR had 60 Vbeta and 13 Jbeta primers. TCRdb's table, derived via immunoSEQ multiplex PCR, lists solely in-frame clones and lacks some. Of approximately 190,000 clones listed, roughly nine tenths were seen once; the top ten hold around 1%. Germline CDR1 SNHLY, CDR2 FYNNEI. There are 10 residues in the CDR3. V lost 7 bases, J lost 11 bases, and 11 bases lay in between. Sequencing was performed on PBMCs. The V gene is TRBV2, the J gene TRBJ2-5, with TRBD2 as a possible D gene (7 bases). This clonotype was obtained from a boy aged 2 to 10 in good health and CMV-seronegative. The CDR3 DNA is TGTGCCAGCAAGGGGGGGGAGCAGTACTTC. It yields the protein CASKGGEQYF.